This T cell receptor (beta chain) stems from a study of CD8 T cells in Susac syndrome. Background on the study: The Susac syndrome patients that were sequenced included 5 or 6 with active disease and 8 or 9 in remission. There were Susac syndrome patients who were therapy-naive at blood draw, others on corticosteroids, and others on intravenous immunoglobulin alone.

The CDR3 totals 13 residues. Germline V gene lookup returns CDR1 MDHEN and CDR2 SYDVKM. J gave up 7 bases and V 8 bases, and 8 bases lay outside the gene matches. Sequencing targeted TCR beta in blood CD8+ and CD4+ T cells. Reverse transcription used about 0.45 to 1 ug RNA and random hexamers. The authors amplified TCR beta CDR3 across 54 Vbeta and 13 Jbeta using immunoSEQ multiplex PCR. In TCRdb, the immunoSEQ multiplex PCR reads were re-called with MiXCR into one record per CDR3 protein. The table includes 200,000 to 300,000 distinct CDR3 sequences, about 96% detected once. The chain combines TRBV28 with TRBJ2-1, with 7 bases identical to TRBD2. Material: CD4+ T cells from PBMCs. This sequence originates from a human donor with Susac syndrome. In DNA, the CDR3 is TGTGCCAGCGTATCCGGGGGGAGGAATGAGCAGTTCTTC. Translating gives CASVSGGRNEQFF.